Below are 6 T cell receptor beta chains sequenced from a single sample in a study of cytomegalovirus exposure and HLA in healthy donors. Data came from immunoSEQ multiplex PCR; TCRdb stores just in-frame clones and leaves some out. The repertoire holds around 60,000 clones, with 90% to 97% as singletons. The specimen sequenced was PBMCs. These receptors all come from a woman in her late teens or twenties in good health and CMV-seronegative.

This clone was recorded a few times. CDR3 region: CAWRGVREGYGYTF. The CDR3 coding sequence is TGTGCCTGGAGGGGAGTTAGGGAAGGCTATGGCTACACCTTC. The J gene is TRBJ1-2, the V gene TRBV30; D remains ambiguous. The CDR3 covers 14 residues. The germline V gene has CDR1 GTSNPN and CDR2 SVGIG (reference sequence). V lost 3 bases and J 4 bases, leaving 15 bases between the germline ends.

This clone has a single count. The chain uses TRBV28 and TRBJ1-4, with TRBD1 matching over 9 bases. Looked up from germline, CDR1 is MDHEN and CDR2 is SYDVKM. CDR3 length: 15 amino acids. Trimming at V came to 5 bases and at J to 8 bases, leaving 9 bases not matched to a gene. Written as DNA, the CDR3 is TGTGCCAGCAGTCCAAGGGACAGGGTGGGAGAAAAACTGTTTTTT. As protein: CASSPRDRVGEKLFF.

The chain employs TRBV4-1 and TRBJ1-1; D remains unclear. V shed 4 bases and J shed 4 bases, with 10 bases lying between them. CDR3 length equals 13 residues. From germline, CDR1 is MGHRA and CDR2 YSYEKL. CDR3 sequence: CASSLGLGTEAFF. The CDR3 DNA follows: TGCGCCAGCAGCCTGGGCCTGGGCACTGAAGCTTTCTTT.

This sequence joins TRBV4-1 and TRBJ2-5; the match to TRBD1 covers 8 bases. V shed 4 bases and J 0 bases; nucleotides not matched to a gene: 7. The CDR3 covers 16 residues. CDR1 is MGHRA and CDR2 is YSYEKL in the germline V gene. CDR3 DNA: TGCGCCAGCAGCCGTCAGACAGGGGAGTACCAAGAGACCCAGTACTTC. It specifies CASSRQTGEYQETQYF.

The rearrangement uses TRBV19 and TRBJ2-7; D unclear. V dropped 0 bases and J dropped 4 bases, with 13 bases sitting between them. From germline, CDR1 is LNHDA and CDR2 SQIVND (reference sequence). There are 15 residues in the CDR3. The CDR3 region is CASSIDGAIGYEQYF. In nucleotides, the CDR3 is TGTGCCAGTAGTATAGATGGTGCGATCGGGTACGAGCAGTACTTC.

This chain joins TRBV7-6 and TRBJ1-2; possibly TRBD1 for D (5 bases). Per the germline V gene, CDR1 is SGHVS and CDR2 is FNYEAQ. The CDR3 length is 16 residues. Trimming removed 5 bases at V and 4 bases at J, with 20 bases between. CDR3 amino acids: CASSPDGGGGTYGYTF. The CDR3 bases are TGTGCCAGCAGCCCAGACGGGGGGGGAGGGACCTATGGCTACACCTTC. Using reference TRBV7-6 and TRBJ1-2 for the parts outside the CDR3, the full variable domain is GAGVSQSPRYKVTKRGQDVALRCDPISGHVSLYWYRQALGQGPEFLTYFNYEAQQDKSGLPNDRFSAERPEGSISTLTIQRTEQRDSAMYRCASSPDGGGGTYGYTFGSGTRLTVV.